This TCR beta chain was captured in a study of Graves' ophthalmopathy and Graves' hyperthyroidism. Broader study findings: In separating ophthalmopathy from stable hyperthyroidism, a 13-signature model achieved roughly 90% sensitivity and around 80% specificity.

This clonotype was detected many times. The antigen is undetermined. No donor had other autoimmune disease, uncontrolled infection, pregnancy or lactation. Amplification from RNA transcripts yielded the TCR beta CDR3 regions. An initial RT-PCR round employing HTBI primers preceded a second-round multiplex PCR. From the multiplex PCR reads, TCRdb called clonotypes with MiXCR, one entry per CDR3 protein. The repertoire has 400,000 to 450,000 distinct CDR3 sequences, about 21% of them found once; the top ten carry around 3%. Trimming pared 4 bases from V and 5 bases from J, leaving 12 bases between. The CDR3 spans 14 residues. The V gene's germline CDR1 is MNHNS and CDR2 SASEGT.

What was sequenced was peripheral blood. The source is a woman between 18 and 29 years old with stable Graves' hyperthyroidism. J is TRBJ1-5 and V is TRBV6-1; no clear D. This chain's CDR3 is CASSVWNRDQPQHF. CDR3 in DNA: TGTGCCAGCAGTGTGTGGAATCGGGATCAGCCCCAGCATTTT.